Described below is a single T cell receptor beta chain sequence and its context. Germline V CDR1 and CDR2: WSHSY, SAAADI. This CDR3 has 14 amino acids. V was clipped by 0 bases and J by 5 bases, with 8 bases between them. Only in-frame clones appear in the TCRdb table, and some are missing; sequencing was by immunoSEQ multiplex PCR. The data contain about 97,000 clones, less than 95% of them singletons. This specimen comes from a study of T cell changes during pregnancy in multiple sclerosis. The source of this sequence is a female donor in good health, enrolled as a control in a pregnancy study. V and J are TRBV10-2 and TRBJ2-1; D is uncertain. The specimen was peripheral blood, collected in the second trimester of pregnancy. The CDR3: CASSESRPDNEQFF. The CDR3 DNA sequence: TGCGCCAGCAGTGAGTCCAGGCCGGACAATGAGCAGTTCTTC.